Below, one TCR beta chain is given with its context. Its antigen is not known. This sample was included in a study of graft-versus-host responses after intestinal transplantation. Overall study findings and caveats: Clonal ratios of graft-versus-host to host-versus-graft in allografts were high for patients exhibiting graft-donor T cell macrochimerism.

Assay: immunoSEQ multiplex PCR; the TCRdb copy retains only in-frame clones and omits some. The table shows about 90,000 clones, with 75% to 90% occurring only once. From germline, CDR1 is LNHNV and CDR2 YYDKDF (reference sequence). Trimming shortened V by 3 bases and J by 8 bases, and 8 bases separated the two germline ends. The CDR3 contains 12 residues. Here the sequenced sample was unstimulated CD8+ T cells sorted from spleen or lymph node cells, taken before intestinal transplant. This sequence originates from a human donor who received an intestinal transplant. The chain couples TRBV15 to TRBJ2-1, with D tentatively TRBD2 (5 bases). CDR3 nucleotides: TGTGCCACCAGCAGGACTAACGATGAGCAGTTCTTC. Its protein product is CATSRTNDEQFF.